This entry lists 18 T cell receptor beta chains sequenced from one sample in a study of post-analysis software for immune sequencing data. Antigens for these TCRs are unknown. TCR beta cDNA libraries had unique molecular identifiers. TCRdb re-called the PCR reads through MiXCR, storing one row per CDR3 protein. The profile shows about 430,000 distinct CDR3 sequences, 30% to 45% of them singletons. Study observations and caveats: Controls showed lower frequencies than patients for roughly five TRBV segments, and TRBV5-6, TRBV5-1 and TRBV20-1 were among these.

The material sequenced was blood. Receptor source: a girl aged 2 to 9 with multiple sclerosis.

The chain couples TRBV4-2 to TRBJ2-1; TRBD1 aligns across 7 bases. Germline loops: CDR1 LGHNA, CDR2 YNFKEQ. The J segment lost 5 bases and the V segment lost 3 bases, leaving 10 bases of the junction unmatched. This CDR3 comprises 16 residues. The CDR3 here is CASSHSGQDRHNEQFF. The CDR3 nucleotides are TGTGCCAGCAGCCATTCTGGCCAGGACAGGCACAATGAGCAGTTCTTC.

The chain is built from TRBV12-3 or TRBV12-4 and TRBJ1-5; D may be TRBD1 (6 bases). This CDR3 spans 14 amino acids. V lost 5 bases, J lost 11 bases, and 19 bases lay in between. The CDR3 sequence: CASSTRTVQSAQHF. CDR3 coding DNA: TGTGCCAGCAGTACAAGGACAGTGCAATCAGCCCAGCATTTT.

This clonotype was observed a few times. The CDR3 nucleotides are TGCAGCTTCCGGGGACAGGAGTTCTACAATGAGCAGTTCTTC. Protein: CSFRGQEFYNEQFF. V usage is TRBV29-1 and J usage is TRBJ2-1; 8 bases align to TRBD1. CDR1 is SQVTM, CDR2 ANQGSEA, per germline. Losses at the gene ends were 8 bases for V and 3 bases for J; bases not matched to a gene: 9. The CDR3 is 14 residues long.

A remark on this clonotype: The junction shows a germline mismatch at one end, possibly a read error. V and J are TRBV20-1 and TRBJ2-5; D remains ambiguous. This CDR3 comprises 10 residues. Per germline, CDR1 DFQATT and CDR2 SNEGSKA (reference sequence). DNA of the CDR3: TGCAGTGCTTACGGAGAGATCCAGTACTTC. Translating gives CSAYGEIQYF.

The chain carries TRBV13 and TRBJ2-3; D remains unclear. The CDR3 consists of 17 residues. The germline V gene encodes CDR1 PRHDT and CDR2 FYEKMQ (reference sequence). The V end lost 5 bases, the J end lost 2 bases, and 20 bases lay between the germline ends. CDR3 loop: CASSPPRQPALTDTQYF. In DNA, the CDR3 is TGTGCCAGCAGCCCACCTCGCCAGCCCGCTCTCACAGATACGCAGTATTTT.

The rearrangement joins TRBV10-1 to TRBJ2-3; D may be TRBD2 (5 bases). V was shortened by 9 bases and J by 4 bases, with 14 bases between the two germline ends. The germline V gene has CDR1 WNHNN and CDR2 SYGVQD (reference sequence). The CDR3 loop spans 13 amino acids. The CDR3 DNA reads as TGCGCCAGTAGTACCGGGGAAGCAGATACGCAGTATTTT. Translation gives CASSTGEADTQYF.

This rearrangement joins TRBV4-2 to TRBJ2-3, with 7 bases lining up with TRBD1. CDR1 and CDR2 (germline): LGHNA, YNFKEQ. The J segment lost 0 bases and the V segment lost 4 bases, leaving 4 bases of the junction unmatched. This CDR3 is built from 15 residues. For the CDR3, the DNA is TGTGCCAGCAGCCCAACAGGGGCTAGCACAGATACGCAGTATTTT. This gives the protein CASSPTGASTDTQYF.

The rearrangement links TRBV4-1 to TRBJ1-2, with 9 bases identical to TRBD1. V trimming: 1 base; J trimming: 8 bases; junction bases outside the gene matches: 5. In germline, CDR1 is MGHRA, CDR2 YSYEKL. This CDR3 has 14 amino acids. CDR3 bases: TGCGCCAGCAGCCAAGGGGGGACAGGGCAGGGCTACACCTTC. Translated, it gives CASSQGGTGQGYTF.

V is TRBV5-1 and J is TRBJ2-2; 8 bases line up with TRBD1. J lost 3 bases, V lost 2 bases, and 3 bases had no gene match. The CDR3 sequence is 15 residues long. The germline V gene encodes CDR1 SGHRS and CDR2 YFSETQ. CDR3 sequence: CASSFQDRDTGELFF. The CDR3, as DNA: TGCGCCAGCAGCTTCCAGGACAGGGACACCGGGGAGCTGTTTTTT.

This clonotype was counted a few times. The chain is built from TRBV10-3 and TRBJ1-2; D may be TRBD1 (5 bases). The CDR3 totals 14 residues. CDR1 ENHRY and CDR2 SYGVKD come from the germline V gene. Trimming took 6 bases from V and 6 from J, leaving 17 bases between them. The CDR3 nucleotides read TGTGCCATCAGGGGAGGGCTGACAGCTGATGGCTACACCTTC. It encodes CAIRGGLTADGYTF.

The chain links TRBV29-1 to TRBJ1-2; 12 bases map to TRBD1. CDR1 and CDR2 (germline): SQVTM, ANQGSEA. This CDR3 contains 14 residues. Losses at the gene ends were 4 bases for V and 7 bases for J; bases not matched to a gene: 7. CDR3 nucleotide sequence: TGCAGCGTTGCCGGGGGACAGGGGGCTCGTGGCTACACCTTC. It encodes CSVAGGQGARGYTF. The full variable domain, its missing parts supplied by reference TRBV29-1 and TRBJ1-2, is SAVISQKPSRDICQRGTSLTIQCQVDSQVTMMFWYRQQPGQSLTLIATANQGSEATYESGFVIDKFPISRPNLTFSTLTVSNMSPEDSSIYLCSVAGGQGARGYTFGSGTRLTVV.

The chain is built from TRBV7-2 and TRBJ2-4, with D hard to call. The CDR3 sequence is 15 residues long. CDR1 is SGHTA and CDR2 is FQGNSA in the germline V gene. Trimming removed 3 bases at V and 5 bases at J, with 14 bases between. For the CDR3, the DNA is TGTGCCAGCAGCTTGGGCATATCTCGCCAAAACATTCAGTACTTC. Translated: CASSLGISRQNIQYF.

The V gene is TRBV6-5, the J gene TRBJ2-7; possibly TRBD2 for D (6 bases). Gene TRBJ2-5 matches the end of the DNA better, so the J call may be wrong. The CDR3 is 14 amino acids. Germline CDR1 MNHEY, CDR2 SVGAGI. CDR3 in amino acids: CASSPASVGETQYF. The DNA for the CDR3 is TGTGCCAGCAGCCCCGCTAGCGTTGGGGAGACCCAGTACTTC.

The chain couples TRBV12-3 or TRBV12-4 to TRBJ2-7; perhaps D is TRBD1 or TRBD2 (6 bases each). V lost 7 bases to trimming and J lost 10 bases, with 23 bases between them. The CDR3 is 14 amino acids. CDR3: CASTLNRTPGAQYF. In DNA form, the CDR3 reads TGTGCCAGCACCTTAAATCGTACGCCGGGGGCCCAGTACTTC.

The DNA for the CDR3 is TGTGCCAGCAGCCGTCGGGACAGATATGGCTACACCTTC. Amino acids: CASSRRDRYGYTF. The chain links TRBV11-2 to TRBJ1-2, with 7 positions matching TRBD1. With V trimmed by 5 bases and J by 5 bases, 5 bases remained unmatched. Germline V gives CDR1 SGHAT, CDR2 FQNNGV. The CDR3 length is 13 residues.

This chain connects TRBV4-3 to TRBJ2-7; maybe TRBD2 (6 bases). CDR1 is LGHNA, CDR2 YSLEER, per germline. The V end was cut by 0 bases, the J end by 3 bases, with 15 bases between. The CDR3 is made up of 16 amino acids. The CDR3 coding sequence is TGCGCCAGCAGCCAAGATCGGGGACTCCTGGGCTACGAGCAGTACTTC. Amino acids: CASSQDRGLLGYEQYF.

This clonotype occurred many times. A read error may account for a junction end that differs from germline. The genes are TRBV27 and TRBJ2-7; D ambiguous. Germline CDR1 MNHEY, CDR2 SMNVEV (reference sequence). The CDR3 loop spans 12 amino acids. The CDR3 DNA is TGCGCCAGCAGCTCCCCCCCCTACGAGCAGTACTTC. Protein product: CASSSPPYEQYF.

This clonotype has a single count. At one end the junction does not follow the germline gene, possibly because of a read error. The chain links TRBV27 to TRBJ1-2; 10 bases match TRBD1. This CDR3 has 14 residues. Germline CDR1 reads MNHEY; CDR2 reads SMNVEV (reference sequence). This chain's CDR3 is CAGSWTGGGYGYTF. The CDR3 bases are TGTGCCGGCAGTTGGACAGGGGGAGGCTATGGCTACACCTTC.